Detailed here is one T cell receptor (beta chain). The PCR made use of 60 Vbeta and 13 Jbeta primers. Method: immunoSEQ multiplex PCR; TCRdb's copy keeps in-frame clones and lacks some. The table records 140,000 or so clones, around 65% of them present only once. The sample originates from a study of cytomegalovirus exposure and HLA in healthy donors. Across the whole study: Unique TCRs from HLA-typed donors, 85 million to 100 million of them, were held in an early data release.

After removal of 1 base from V and 5 bases from J, the junction contained 5 bases not matched to a gene. Germline V gives CDR1 SGHDT, CDR2 YYEEEE. The CDR3 consists of 15 residues. V is TRBV5-6 and J is TRBJ2-5; 10 nucleotides align to TRBD2. The sample comprised PBMCs. This receptor was obtained from a woman aged 55-75 years in good health and CMV-seronegative. CDR3: CASSLSGGAGETQYF. CDR3 in DNA: TGTGCCAGCAGCTTGAGCGGGGGGGCCGGGGAGACCCAGTACTTC. Complete variable domain (other parts from reference TRBV5-6 and TRBJ2-5): DAGVTQSPTHLIKTRGQQVTLRCSPKSGHDTVSWYQQALGQGPQFIFQYYEEEERQRGNFPDRFSGHQFPNYSSELNVNALLLGDSALYLCASSLSGGAGETQYFGPGTRLLVL.